The clone carrying this T cell receptor (beta chain) was detected a few times. Its specificity is unknown. TCRdb redid the calling of the reads with MiXCR, one entry per CDR3 protein. This sample yields nearly 700,000 distinct CDR3 sequences, of which roughly a third are seen a single time; 15% to 20% belongs to the top ten. Trimming stripped 10 bases from V and 5 bases from J, with 21 bases between. The CDR3 totals 15 residues. CDR1 ENHRY and CDR2 SYGVKD come from the germline V gene. These data originate in a study of T cell repertoires in cytomegalovirus infection. Study overall: In public TCR beta signatures, there were indications of both CMV infection and matching HLA type. Study outcomes and limitations: Summed public TCR beta family frequency identified CMV carriers bearing the relevant HLA.

The sample here was cultured PBMCs, taken from culture after CMV antigen stimulation. The genes are TRBV10-3 and TRBJ2-1; D perhaps matches TRBD1 (6 bases). The receptor's source is a human donor in good health (CMV status not recorded). Some clones in this sample may be carry-over from other donors' samples. CDR3 in DNA: TGTGCCACACAATCCTCAGGGGAATTGAACAATGAGCAGTTCTTC. This codes for CATQSSGELNNEQFF.